This TCR beta chain was observed in a study of PD-L1 blockade in urothelial cancer. Study-wide context: Most patients, about nine tenths of the roughly 30, were males with bladder-origin cancer. Blood-derived samples held a median approximately 150,000 T cells.

Assay used: immunoSEQ multiplex PCR; TCRdb lists only in-frame clones, some missing. The table includes around 110,000 clones, around 93% detected once. Germline V lookup: CDR1 ENHRY, CDR2 SYGVKD. This CDR3 region has 14 residues. Trimming took 4 bases from V and 1 from J, leaving 10 bases between them. The time point is: peripheral blood 6 weeks after treatment start. The sequences come from PBMCs, collected around atezolizumab (anti-PD-L1) treatment. The receptor's source is a man between 60 and 75 years old with urothelial cancer. V usage is TRBV10-3 and J usage is TRBJ2-5; the D is unclear. CDR3 in DNA: TGTGCCATCAGTGCCCCACGCGCCCAAGAGACCCAGTACTTC. Protein sequence: CAISAPRAQETQYF.